This TCR beta chain is from a study of response to subunit inactivated influenza vaccine. Using its own MiXCR run on the RT-PCR reads, TCRdb lists one record per CDR3 protein. The data contain approximately 500,000 distinct CDR3 sequences, approximately 20% of them singletons. V was cut by 0 bases and J by 6 bases, with 12 bases left in between. CDR1 is LGHNA and CDR2 is YNFKEQ in the germline V gene. The CDR3 runs 14 residues. In addition, the sample was reused for a study of T cells expressing NK-cell markers. That work contributes: Libraries used 5'RACE template switching adding universal primer site and UMIs. Within several experiments, an anti-gamma-delta TCR antibody kept the sorting limited to alpha-beta TCR T cells. Similarly, these clonotypes led the CD3+CD56-NKG2C+ fraction as well in a few donors.

The material was CD4+ T cells sorted from PBMCs, obtained approximately 13 days after vaccination. The chain employs TRBV4-2 and TRBJ2-7, with D tentatively TRBD1 (5 bases). The TCR originated in a man aged 45-65 years who received an inactivated influenza vaccine. CDR3 amino acids: CASSQERGLGEQYF. The DNA for the CDR3 is TGTGCCAGCAGCCAAGAAAGGGGCTTGGGCGAGCAGTACTTC.